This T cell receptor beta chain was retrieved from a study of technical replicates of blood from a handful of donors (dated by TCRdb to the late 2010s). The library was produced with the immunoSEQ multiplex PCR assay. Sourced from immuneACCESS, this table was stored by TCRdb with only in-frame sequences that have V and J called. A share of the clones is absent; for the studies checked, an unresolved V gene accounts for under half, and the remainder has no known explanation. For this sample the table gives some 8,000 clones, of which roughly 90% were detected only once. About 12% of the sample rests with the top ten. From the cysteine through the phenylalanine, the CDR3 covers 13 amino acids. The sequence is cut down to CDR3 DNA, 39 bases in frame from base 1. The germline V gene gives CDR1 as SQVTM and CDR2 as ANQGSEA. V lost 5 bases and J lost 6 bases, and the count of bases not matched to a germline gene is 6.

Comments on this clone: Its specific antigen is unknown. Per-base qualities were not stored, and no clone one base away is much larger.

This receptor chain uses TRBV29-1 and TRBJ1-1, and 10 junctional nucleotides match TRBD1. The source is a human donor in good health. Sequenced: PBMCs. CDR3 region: CSVNRDRGAEAFF. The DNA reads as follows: TGCAGCGTTAACCGGGACAGGGGCGCTGAAGCTTTCTTT.